Listed here are 21 T cell receptor beta chains from one sample, sequenced in a study of response to subunit inactivated influenza vaccine. TCRdb re-called the RT-PCR reads through MiXCR, storing one row per CDR3 protein. In the table there are over 150,000 distinct CDR3 sequences, about 10% of which are singletons. This specimen consisted of CD8+ T cells sorted from PBMCs, obtained approximately 25 months after vaccination. The receptors here all came from a man aged 50-75 years who received an inactivated influenza vaccine.

This clonotype was counted between two and nine times. The rearrangement uses TRBV20-1 and TRBJ2-1, with D tentatively TRBD1 or TRBD2 (5 bases each). CDR3 length: 17 amino acids. The V end lost 6 bases, the J end lost 4 bases, and 25 bases lay between the germline ends. The germline gives CDR1 DFQATT, CDR2 SNEGSKA (reference sequence). CDR3 protein: CSATPRDPLEDYNEQFF. CDR3 sequence (DNA): TGCAGTGCCACGCCTCGGGACCCGTTGGAGGATTACAATGAGCAGTTCTTC.

At least ten counts were recorded for this clonotype. The V and J genes are TRBV5-1 and TRBJ2-3, with D possibly TRBD1 on 6 matching bases. The CDR3 length is 15 residues. Per germline, CDR1 SGHRS and CDR2 YFSETQ. V was trimmed by 3 bases and J by 1 base, leaving 12 bases between them. CDR3 in amino acids: CASSSRTVGTDTQYF. In DNA form, the CDR3 reads TGCGCCAGCAGCTCTAGGACAGTCGGCACAGATACGCAGTATTTT.

The V gene is TRBV27, the J gene TRBJ2-7; 9 bases are shared with TRBD1. Per the germline V gene, CDR1 is MNHEY and CDR2 is SMNVEV (reference sequence). V lost 6 bases and J lost 1; bases outside the gene matches: 7. This CDR3 comprises 15 residues. In nucleotides, the CDR3 is TGTGCCAGCAGCCCAATAGGACAGGGGTCCTACGAGCAGTACTTC. It specifies CASSPIGQGSYEQYF.

The sample holds many counts of this clonotype. The gene calls are TRBV11-1 and TRBJ2-5, with D maybe TRBD1 (5 bases). Trimming stripped 5 bases from V and 1 base from J, with 11 bases between. The CDR3 extends over 14 amino acids. Germline CDR1 reads SGHAT; CDR2 reads FQDESV (reference sequence). The CDR3 DNA follows: TGTGCCAGCAGCCTGTTGGGGCCCCAAGAGACCCAGTACTTC. It translates to CASSLLGPQETQYF.

The table lists this clonotype with a few counts. V usage is TRBV30 and J usage is TRBJ2-1; the match to TRBD2 covers 14 bases. Germline V gene sequence: CDR1 GTSNPN, CDR2 SVGIG (reference sequence). The ends lost 3 bases at V and 2 bases at J; junction bases unmatched: 12. The length of the CDR3 is 19 residues. In DNA form, the CDR3 reads TGTGCCTGGAGAGGACCGGGACTAGCGGGAGAATCGCCCTACAATGAGCAGTTCTTC. Translated: CAWRGPGLAGESPYNEQFF.

This clonotype was counted at least ten times. The chain has TRBV12-3 or TRBV12-4 and TRBJ2-1; D call uncertain. The V gene lost 3 bases and the J gene lost 7 bases, with 1 base spanning the gap. The CDR3 sequence is 10 residues long. In DNA, the CDR3 is TGTGCCAGCAGTTTGAATGAGCAGTTCTTC. It encodes CASSLNEQFF.

In its sample, this clonotype was seen a few times. The chain couples TRBV7-9 to TRBJ1-6; the D gene is possibly TRBD1 (5 bases). V was pared by 0 bases and J by 6 bases, with 12 bases between. Per germline, CDR1 SEHNR and CDR2 FQNEAQ (reference sequence). The CDR3 length is 16 residues. The CDR3: CASSLALGAPNSPLHF. In nucleotides, the CDR3 is TGTGCCAGCAGCTTAGCGCTCGGGGCACCTAATTCACCCCTCCACTTT.

The chain is built from TRBV20-1 and TRBJ1-6; 7 nucleotides align to TRBD1. Losses at the gene ends were 3 bases for V and 6 bases for J; bases not matched to a gene: 11. The CDR3 length is 16 residues. Germline CDR1 reads DFQATT; CDR2 reads SNEGSKA (reference sequence). The CDR3 DNA is TGCAGTGCTAGCGGGTTTCCGGGACAGCCTAATTCACCCCTCCACTTT. This translates into CSASGFPGQPNSPLHF.

This clonotype has a handful of counts. This CDR3 reads CASSPDRYSGNTIYF. The CDR3 DNA sequence: TGTGCCAGCAGCCCGGACAGATACTCTGGAAACACCATATATTTT. This sequence joins TRBV13 and TRBJ1-3, with D perhaps matching TRBD1 (6 bases). V was shortened by 5 bases and J by 0 bases, with 11 bases between the two germline ends. Germline V gene sequence: CDR1 PRHDT, CDR2 FYEKMQ (reference sequence). The CDR3 is 15 residues long. The full variable domain, completed using reference TRBV13 and TRBJ1-3, is AAGVIQSPRHLIKEKRETATLKCYPIPRHDTVYWYQQGPGQDPQFLISFYEKMQSDKGSIPDRFSAQQFSDYHSELNMSSLELGDSALYFCASSPDRYSGNTIYFGEGSWLTVV.

The V gene is TRBV6-1, the J gene TRBJ1-1; 7 bases align to TRBD1. This CDR3 spans 17 amino acids. The germline gives CDR1 MNHNS, CDR2 SASEGT. Germline trimming cut 6 bases from V and 3 bases from J; bases unmatched to any gene: 16. CDR3 nucleotide sequence: TGTGCCAGCAGGTGGGGTCCAGGGGGGAGCCTGGACACTGAAGCTTTCTTT. The encoded protein is CASRWGPGGSLDTEAFF.

V usage is TRBV9 and J usage is TRBJ2-5, with TRBD2 matching 7 bases. Germline values: CDR1 SGDLS, CDR2 YYNGEE. This CDR3 spans 13 amino acids. V lost 6 bases to trimming and J lost 1 base; unmatched junction nucleotides: 3. CDR3 region: CASKPSGQETQYF. CDR3 bases: TGTGCCAGCAAACCTAGCGGCCAAGAGACCCAGTACTTC.

This clonotype was counted only a few times. The rearrangement uses TRBV6-2 or TRBV6-3 and TRBJ2-4; possibly TRBD2 for D (6 bases). V was clipped by 8 bases and J by 1 base, with 21 bases between them. CDR3 length equals 17 residues. Looked up from germline, CDR1 is MNHEY and CDR2 is SVGEGT. CDR3 in amino acids: CASGGGKESYAKNIQYF. Written as DNA, the CDR3 is TGTGCCAGCGGCGGCGGGAAGGAGTCGTACGCCAAAAACATTCAGTACTTC.

This clonotype turned up a few times. The chain links TRBV6-2 or TRBV6-3 to TRBJ1-6; TRBD1 matches at 8 bases. CDR1 is MNHEY and CDR2 is SVGEGT in the germline V gene. Germline trimming cut 0 bases from V and 1 base from J; bases unmatched to any gene: 5. The CDR3 length is 18 residues. The CDR3 region has the DNA TGTGCCAGCAGTTACTCGAGTGGACAGGGTTCCTATAATTCACCCCTCCACTTT. Its protein is CASSYSSGQGSYNSPLHF.

This clonotype has a handful of counts. CDR3 sequence reads: CASSLGAGGADTQYF. CDR3 nucleotides: TGTGCCAGCAGTTTAGGAGCGGGAGGTGCAGATACGCAGTATTTT. V usage is TRBV12-3 or TRBV12-4 and J usage is TRBJ2-3; 9 bases line up with TRBD2. The CDR3 has 15 residues. With 1 base clipped from V and 4 bases from J, the junction kept 3 bases outside the gene matches.

This clonotype was seen only a few times. The J gene is TRBJ2-7, the V gene TRBV9; 7 bases are a match to TRBD1. The CDR3 is 15 residues long. CDR1 and CDR2 from the germline V gene are SGDLS and YYNGEE. The V segment lost 3 bases and the J segment 2 bases; nucleotides outside the gene matches: 8. CDR3 protein: CASSATGDLAYEQYF. The CDR3 coding sequence is TGTGCCAGCAGCGCCACAGGGGACCTTGCCTACGAGCAGTACTTC. The whole variable domain, remainder taken from reference TRBV9 and TRBJ2-7, is DSGVTQTPKHLITATGQRVTLRCSPRSGDLSVYWYQQSLDQGLQFLIQYYNGEERAKGNILERFSAQQFPDLHSELNLSSLELGDSALYFCASSATGDLAYEQYFGPGTRLTVT.

This clonotype was seen many times. The V gene is TRBV2, the J gene TRBJ1-5; D not certain. CDR3 size: 12 residues. Trimming removed 6 bases from V and 9 bases from J, with 12 bases in between. Germline V gives CDR1 SNHLY, CDR2 FYNNEI. The CDR3 coding sequence is TGTGCCAGCAGCGAACTAGGGAGGCCCCAGCATTTT. It yields the protein CASSELGRPQHF.

This clonotype was counted a few times. The rearrangement links TRBV28 to TRBJ1-6; D unclear. Germline CDR1 is MDHEN and CDR2 is SYDVKM. The V end was cut by 6 bases, the J end by 7 bases, with 13 bases between. There are 14 residues in the CDR3. The CDR3 region is CASSATFPNSPLHF. The CDR3 DNA follows: TGTGCCAGCAGCGCTACCTTTCCCAATTCACCCCTCCACTTT.

This clonotype has just a few counts. The V and J genes are TRBV20-1 and TRBJ1-6, with D perhaps TRBD1 (6 bases). Trimming removed 0 bases at V and 10 bases at J, with 19 bases between. Germline V gene lookup returns CDR1 DFQATT and CDR2 SNEGSKA (reference sequence). The CDR3 loop spans 16 amino acids. This chain's CDR3 is CSARDITSGTSSPLHF. Here the CDR3 DNA reads TGCAGTGCTAGAGATATAACGTCCGGGACATCCTCACCCCTCCACTTT.

V and J are TRBV4-1 and TRBJ2-2, with TRBD2 identical over 10 bases. There are 21 residues in the CDR3. The V gene end was trimmed by 0 bases and the J gene end by 7 bases; junction bases not matched to a gene: 20. Per the germline V gene, CDR1 is MGHRA and CDR2 is YSYEKL. The CDR3: CASSQEWTGSGRASRIGELFF. In nucleotides, the CDR3 is TGCGCCAGCAGCCAAGAATGGACCGGGAGCGGGAGGGCCTCCCGCATCGGGGAGCTGTTTTTT.

CDR3 DNA sequence: TGTGCCAGCAGCGTCGGGAGGACCTACAATGAGCAGTTCTTC. Its translation is CASSVGRTYNEQFF. The chain links TRBV28 to TRBJ2-1; 7 nucleotides align to TRBD2. The germline gives CDR1 MDHEN, CDR2 SYDVKM. The CDR3 sequence is 14 residues long. Trimming took 6 bases from V and 2 from J; bases not matched to a gene: 4.

V is TRBV6-1 and J is TRBJ2-2, with D hard to call. V lost 5 bases, J lost 1 base, and 11 bases lay in between. Germline V lookup: CDR1 MNHNS, CDR2 SASEGT. The CDR3 consists of 15 residues. In DNA form, the CDR3 reads TGTGCCAGCAGTATCTATACGGAGAACACCGGGGAGCTGTTTTTT. It translates to CASSIYTENTGELFF.